The 27 T cell receptor beta chains below were found in one sample sequenced in a study of blood T cell repertoires in COVID-19. The data were produced by immunoSEQ multiplex PCR, yet TCRdb's version contains in-frame clones alone and is incomplete. The repertoire holds tens of thousands of clones, with roughly 90% as singletons. Sequenced sample: peripheral blood. These receptors were obtained from a human donor in a cohort sampled during active COVID-19. The donor label of this sample is uncertain.

The chain joins TRBV6-5 to TRBJ2-5; 8 bases are a match to TRBD2. This CDR3 is 14 amino acids long. Per the germline V gene, CDR1 is MNHEY and CDR2 is SVGAGI. With 4 bases clipped from V and 6 bases from J, the junction kept 7 bases outside the gene matches. The CDR3 loop is CASSSRLATKTQYF. CDR3 in DNA: TGTGCCAGCAGTTCCCGACTAGCGACAAAGACCCAGTACTTC.

The V call is TRBV2, the J call TRBJ1-6; weak D call: TRBD1 (5 bases). The CDR3 extends over 14 amino acids. Germline assignment: CDR1 SNHLY and CDR2 FYNNEI. V was trimmed by 6 bases and J by 8 bases, leaving 14 bases between them. In nucleotides, the CDR3 is TGTGCCAGCAGGACAGATTTTTCGGATTCACCCCTCCACTTT. Protein sequence: CASRTDFSDSPLHF.

The J gene is TRBJ1-3, the V gene TRBV30; 9 positions agree with TRBD1. Germline CDR1 is GTSNPN and CDR2 is SVGIG (reference sequence). V shed 1 base and J 4 bases; nucleotides not matched to a gene: 5. This CDR3 is built from 15 residues. The CDR3 region is CAWSADRGYGNTIYF. The CDR3 DNA sequence: TGTGCCTGGAGTGCGGACAGGGGTTACGGAAACACCATATATTTT.

V usage is TRBV18 and J usage is TRBJ2-1; 10 positions agree with TRBD1. This CDR3 is built from 15 residues. CDR1 is KGHSH and CDR2 is LQKENI in the germline V gene. V shed 3 bases, J shed 5 bases, and the junction held 4 bases outside the gene matches. CDR3: CASSPGTGDHNEQFF. The CDR3 DNA sequence: TGTGCCAGCTCACCTGGGACAGGGGATCACAATGAGCAGTTCTTC.

The chain employs TRBV23-1 and TRBJ2-3; 9 nucleotides match TRBD2. TRBV23-1 is an ORF, with its function uncertain. V trimming: 3 bases; J trimming: 0 bases; junction bases outside the gene matches: 4. The CDR3 has 16 amino acids. The CDR3 DNA reads as TGCGCCAGCAGTCACCGTACTAGCGGGAGCACAGATACGCAGTATTTT. Translated, it gives CASSHRTSGSTDTQYF.

This clone was observed a handful of times. DNA of the CDR3: TGTGCCAGCAGCTTAGTGCTCGGGGGTAACGAGCAGTACTTC. Amino acid sequence: CASSLVLGGNEQYF. This chain uses TRBV7-6 with TRBJ2-7, with D maybe TRBD2 (6 bases). V lost 1 base, J lost 5 bases, and 12 bases lay in between. The CDR3 has 14 amino acids. Germline V gene data show CDR1 as SGHVS and CDR2 as FNYEAQ. Full variable domain (rest looked up from reference TRBV7-6 and TRBJ2-7): GAGVSQSPRYKVTKRGQDVALRCDPISGHVSLYWYRQALGQGPEFLTYFNYEAQQDKSGLPNDRFSAERPEGSISTLTIQRTEQRDSAMYRCASSLVLGGNEQYFGPGTRLTVT.

The gene calls are TRBV27 and TRBJ1-1; 7 bases are a match to TRBD1. The CDR3 spans 14 residues. From germline, CDR1 is MNHEY and CDR2 SMNVEV (reference sequence). V was pared by 2 bases and J by 4 bases, with 4 bases of the junction left unmatched. The CDR3 DNA follows: TGTGCCAGCAGTTTAACCGACAGGGCCACTGAAGCTTTCTTT. Translation gives CASSLTDRATEAFF.

V usage is TRBV11-3 and J usage is TRBJ2-7; 13 positions agree with TRBD2. Germline V gene data show CDR1 as SGHNT and CDR2 as YENEEA. This CDR3 is 14 amino acids long. With V trimmed by 7 bases and J by 5 bases, 5 bases remained unmatched. DNA for the CDR3: TGTGCCAGCACGCCGGGACTAGCGGGAAACGAGCAGTACTTC. Its translation: CASTPGLAGNEQYF.

This chain joins TRBV29-1 and TRBJ1-5, with D perhaps TRBD1 (5 bases). There are 10 residues in the CDR3. CDR1 SQVTM and CDR2 ANQGSEA come from the germline V gene. Trimming removed 0 bases from V and 16 bases from J, with 10 bases in between. DNA of the CDR3: TGCAGCGTTGAAGATAGGGGTAGACATTTT. Translating gives CSVEDRGRHF.

The chain employs TRBV10-3 and TRBJ2-7, with D tentatively TRBD1 (5 bases). V was clipped by 2 bases and J by 3 bases, with 11 bases between them. Per the germline V gene, CDR1 is ENHRY and CDR2 is SYGVKD. The CDR3 has 14 residues. The DNA of the CDR3 is TGTGCCATCAGTGAGGTGGGGCCTCACTACGAGCAGTACTTC. This codes for CAISEVGPHYEQYF.

The chain combines TRBV6-6 with TRBJ2-1; D not resolved. The CDR3 sequence is 15 residues long. Germline values: CDR1 MNHNY, CDR2 SVGAGI (reference sequence). Trimming removed 2 bases from V and 7 bases from J, with 15 bases in between. The CDR3 reads CASSYQEISWNEQFF. CDR3 DNA: TGTGCCAGCAGTTACCAGGAAATATCTTGGAATGAGCAGTTCTTC.

CDR3 coding DNA: TGTGCCAGCAGTGAAGCCCTTTCTTATGGGGCGGGAGGCTACACCTTC. Its protein is CASSEALSYGAGGYTF. The V gene is TRBV6-1, the J gene TRBJ1-2; a weak D match, TRBD1 (5 bases). The CDR3 has 16 amino acids. V was pared by 0 bases and J by 8 bases, with 19 bases between. The V gene's germline CDR1 is MNHNS and CDR2 SASEGT.

The V and J genes are TRBV11-2 and TRBJ1-2, with D unclear. Trimming took 5 bases from V and 5 from J, leaving 21 bases between them. CDR3 size: 16 residues. Germline values: CDR1 SGHAT, CDR2 FQNNGV. The CDR3 sequence is CASSVSLGMTRYGYTF. The CDR3 nucleotides are TGTGCCAGCAGCGTATCCCTGGGTATGACGAGGTATGGCTACACCTTC.

The CDR3 loop reads CATRRSYNSPLHF. The DNA for the CDR3 is TGTGCCACTCGGAGGTCCTATAATTCACCCCTCCACTTT. This rearrangement joins TRBV6-5 to TRBJ1-6, with D unclear. The CDR3 sequence is 13 residues long. Deletions cut 10 bases from V and 1 base from J, with 8 bases between. Germline CDR1 and CDR2: MNHEY and SVGAGI.

This chain links TRBV9 with TRBJ2-3, with D unclear. This CDR3 is 13 amino acids long. Per germline, CDR1 SGDLS and CDR2 YYNGEE. V lost 0 bases to trimming and J lost 6 bases, with 8 bases between them. DNA for the CDR3: TGTGCCAGCAGCGTAGCGATCGGGGATACGCAGTATTTT. Translating gives CASSVAIGDTQYF.

This clone was picked up a small number of times. This chain joins TRBV19 and TRBJ1-5; D uncertain. The CDR3 length is 15 residues. Between the trimmed V and J ends, which lost 3 bases and 3 bases, there was a span of 12 bases. Germline CDR1 reads LNHDA; CDR2 reads SQIVND (reference sequence). The CDR3 loop reads CASSMGGEANQPQHF. The CDR3, as DNA: TGTGCCAGTAGTATGGGAGGCGAAGCCAATCAGCCCCAGCATTTT.

The chain links TRBV7-7 to TRBJ2-7, with 9 bases identical to TRBD2. Germline trimming cut 3 bases from V and 3 bases from J; bases unmatched to any gene: 9. Per the germline V gene, CDR1 is SSHAT and CDR2 is FNYEAQ (reference sequence). The length of the CDR3 is 16 residues. CDR3 DNA: TGTGCCAGCAGCTTGACCAGGGCTAGCGGGATCTACGAGCAGTACTTC. This sequence encodes CASSLTRASGIYEQYF.

The V and J genes are TRBV7-2 and TRBJ2-1; 7 bases align to TRBD2. V was clipped by 4 bases and J by 15 bases; unmatched bases: 15. Germline assignment: CDR1 SGHTA and CDR2 FQGNSA. The CDR3 is 14 amino acids. The CDR3 here is CASSWGGSPASRFF. The CDR3, as DNA: TGTGCCAGCAGCTGGGGGGGGAGCCCCGCTTCCCGGTTCTTC.

The rearrangement links TRBV4-2 to TRBJ1-3; a weak D match, TRBD1 (5 bases). CDR1 is LGHNA, CDR2 YNFKEQ, per germline. The length of the CDR3 is 17 residues. V lost 0 bases, J lost 0 bases, and 12 bases lay in between. This CDR3 is CASSQDRAPNSGNTIYF. CDR3 DNA sequence: TGTGCCAGCAGCCAAGACAGGGCACCCAACTCTGGAAACACCATATATTTT.

The J gene is TRBJ2-7, the V gene TRBV6-1; 11 nucleotides align to TRBD2. CDR3 length: 16 amino acids. V dropped 3 bases and J dropped 0; count of bases not matched to a gene: 4. Germline V lookup: CDR1 MNHNS, CDR2 SASEGT. The CDR3 bases are TGTGCCAGCAGTGAGGTAGCGGGGGGGAGCTCCTACGAGCAGTACTTC. Protein sequence: CASSEVAGGSSYEQYF.

This chain links TRBV9 with TRBJ2-3; D possibly corresponds to TRBD1 (6 bases). This CDR3 has 16 amino acids. CDR1 and CDR2 (germline): SGDLS, YYNGEE. V shed 0 bases and J shed 0 bases, with 11 bases lying between them. In DNA form, the CDR3 reads TGTGCCAGCAGCGTAGAGGCAGGGGTAAGCACAGATACGCAGTATTTT. It yields the protein CASSVEAGVSTDTQYF.

This clone turned up a few times. The chain employs TRBV10-3 and TRBJ2-7; 9 positions agree with TRBD1. The V gene's germline CDR1 is ENHRY and CDR2 SYGVKD. This CDR3 is 13 amino acids long. Trimming removed 1 base from V and 5 bases from J; junction bases left unmatched: 0. CDR3 loop: CAISEWDRDEQYF. CDR3 nucleotide sequence: TGTGCCATCAGTGAGTGGGACAGGGACGAGCAGTACTTC.

The chain uses TRBV7-8 and TRBJ1-5; the D gene is possibly TRBD1 (6 bases). Per the germline V gene, CDR1 is SGHVS and CDR2 is FQNEAQ. Between the trimmed V and J ends, which lost 4 bases and 2 bases, there was a span of 9 bases. CDR3 size: 14 residues. The CDR3 nucleotides read TGTGCCAGCAGCTCGACAGGCCGCAATCAGCCCCAGCATTTT. Its translation: CASSSTGRNQPQHF.

The CDR3 nucleotides are TGTGCCAGCAGTGGAGACAGGTACACAGATACGCAGTATTTT. Its translation: CASSGDRYTDTQYF. The rearrangement links TRBV2 to TRBJ2-3, with D maybe TRBD1 (6 bases). The CDR3 has 14 residues. Germline CDR1 SNHLY, CDR2 FYNNEI. Trimming cost V 4 bases and J 2 bases, with 10 bases left between them.

This clone is medium-sized in the sample. The chain combines TRBV3-1 (or the pseudogene TRBV3-2) with TRBJ2-3; 7 nucleotides match TRBD1. The CDR3 is 15 amino acids. Per the germline V gene, CDR1 is LGHDT and CDR2 is YNNKEL (reference sequence). With V trimmed by 6 bases and J by 9 bases, 15 bases remained unmatched. The CDR3 DNA reads TGTGCCAGCAGGCGCGGACAGGCGTTAGGGGGAACGCAGTATTTT. It translates to CASRRGQALGGTQYF.

CDR3: CASSYGTGGNQPQHF. The CDR3, as DNA: TGTGCCAGCAGTTACGGGACAGGCGGCAATCAGCCCCAGCATTTT. V is TRBV6-6 and J is TRBJ1-5; TRBD1 matches at 8 bases. V shed 2 bases, J shed 2 bases, and the junction held 2 bases outside the gene matches. CDR3 size: 15 residues. Germline V gene lookup returns CDR1 MNHNY and CDR2 SVGAGI (reference sequence).

V usage is TRBV7-2 and J usage is TRBJ1-6; 10 nucleotides agree with TRBD1. The CDR3 has 15 amino acids. CDR1 and CDR2 (germline): SGHTA, FQGNSA. Trimming cost V 5 bases and J 6 bases; bases outside gene matches: 4. The CDR3 bases are TGTGCCAGCAGCCCAAGGACAGGGGGTAATTCACCCCTCCACTTT. Protein: CASSPRTGGNSPLHF.